What follows are 9 T cell receptor beta chains derived from one specimen sequenced in a study of identical twins. One entry per CDR3 protein, called by TCRdb with MiXCR from the 5' RACE reads. Among 430,000 or so distinct CDR3 sequences listed, 20% to 25% were seen once. This sample was also put to use in a study of T cells expressing NK-cell markers.

Sequenced sample: CD4+ T cells sorted from blood. The receptors here all came from a woman aged 18-29 years in good health.

A few counts support this clonotype. The chain combines TRBV15 with TRBJ2-7; D uncertain. The CDR3 loop spans 13 amino acids. Germline CDR1 is LNHNV and CDR2 is YYDKDF (reference sequence). V was shortened by 0 bases and J by 3 bases, with 6 bases between the two germline ends. The CDR3 coding sequence is TGTGCCACCAGCAGAGATTACCTCTACGAGCAGTACTTC. Protein: CATSRDYLYEQYF. Full variable domain (remainder filled in from reference TRBV15 and TRBJ2-7): DAMVIQNPRYQVTQFGKPVTLSCSQTLNHNVMYWYQQKSSQAPKLLFHYYDKDFNNEADTPDNFQSRRPNTSFCFLDIRSPGLGDTAMYLCATSRDYLYEQYFGPGTRLTVT.

This clonotype was found a few times. The genes are TRBV11-2 and TRBJ2-5; D may be TRBD1 or TRBD2 (5 bases each). Germline V gene lookup returns CDR1 SGHAT and CDR2 FQNNGV. V was trimmed by 5 bases and J by 6 bases, leaving 10 bases between them. The CDR3 sequence is 12 residues long. This CDR3 is CASSPEGQTQYF. CDR3 nucleotide sequence: TGTGCCAGCAGCCCTGAGGGGCAGACCCAGTACTTC.

This clonotype has only a few counts. The chain carries TRBV20-1 and TRBJ2-3, with D tentatively TRBD2 (5 bases). Trimming stripped 3 bases from V and 6 bases from J, with 10 bases between. The CDR3 runs 12 residues. In germline, CDR1 is DFQATT, CDR2 SNEGSKA (reference sequence). The CDR3 bases are TGCAGTGCTAGCGGGATAGCTGATACGCAGTATTTT. Encoded protein: CSASGIADTQYF.

The V and J genes are TRBV24-1 and TRBJ2-2; D call uncertain. V dropped 0 bases and J dropped 5 bases, with 3 bases sitting between them. Germline CDR1 is KGHDR and CDR2 is SFDVKD. This CDR3 spans 13 amino acids. CDR3: CATSDLGTGELFF. The CDR3 nucleotides read TGTGCCACCAGTGATTTGGGGACCGGGGAGCTGTTTTTT.

V usage is TRBV6-1 and J usage is TRBJ1-3; D uncertain. Germline loops: CDR1 MNHNS, CDR2 SASEGT. The ends were cut back, 6 bases at V and 0 bases at J, with 12 bases in the middle. The CDR3 spans 15 residues. CDR3: CASSPDPSSGNTIYF. The CDR3 DNA is TGTGCCAGCAGCCCCGATCCTAGCTCTGGAAACACCATATATTTT.

This clonotype showed up just a few times. The chain joins TRBV5-1 to TRBJ2-5; TRBD2 agrees at 10 bases. V trimming: 9 bases; J trimming: 5 bases; junction bases outside the gene matches: 13. The CDR3 length is 15 residues. The V gene's germline CDR1 is SGHRS and CDR2 YFSETQ. CDR3 loop: CATASSGGIGETQYF. DNA for the CDR3: TGCGCCACCGCAAGTAGCGGGGGGATCGGGGAGACCCAGTACTTC.

J is TRBJ2-7 and V is TRBV5-6; TRBD1 matches 7 bases. The CDR3 totals 13 residues. Unmatched junction bases numbered 4, after V lost 2 bases and J lost 5 bases. The germline V gene encodes CDR1 SGHDT and CDR2 YYEEEE. Here the CDR3 DNA reads TGTGCCAGCAGCTTCCTGACAGGGAACGAGCAGTACTTC. Its protein product is CASSFLTGNEQYF. The full variable domain, its missing parts supplied by reference TRBV5-6 and TRBJ2-7, is DAGVTQSPTHLIKTRGQQVTLRCSPKSGHDTVSWYQQALGQGPQFIFQYYEEEERQRGNFPDRFSGHQFPNYSSELNVNALLLGDSALYLCASSFLTGNEQYFGPGTRLTVT.

This clonotype was seen a handful of times. The CDR3 DNA reads TGCAGTGCTAGAGATCCAGCCGAACATAACGAGCAGTACTTC. Protein product: CSARDPAEHNEQYF. This chain joins TRBV20-1 and TRBJ2-7; no clear D. Germline lookup yields CDR1 DFQATT and CDR2 SNEGSKA (reference sequence). This CDR3 has 14 amino acids. Trimming took 0 bases from V and 5 from J, leaving 14 bases between them.

This clonotype was seen more than once but under ten times. V and J are TRBV11-2 and TRBJ1-2, with D unresolved. This CDR3 is built from 14 residues. The germline V and J ends were trimmed by 1 base and 7 bases, with 13 bases remaining between them. Germline values: CDR1 SGHAT, CDR2 FQNNGV. The CDR3 spells CASSLAGRRSGYTF. The CDR3 DNA reads TGTGCCAGCAGCTTAGCGGGGAGGAGGAGTGGCTACACCTTC. Looking up the rest from reference TRBV11-2 and TRBJ1-2 gives the full variable domain: EAGVAQSPRYKIIEKRQSVAFWCNPISGHATLYWYQQILGQGPKLLIQFQNNGVVDDSQLPKDRFSAERLKGVDSTLKIQPAKLEDSAVYLCASSLAGRRSGYTFGSGTRLTVV.